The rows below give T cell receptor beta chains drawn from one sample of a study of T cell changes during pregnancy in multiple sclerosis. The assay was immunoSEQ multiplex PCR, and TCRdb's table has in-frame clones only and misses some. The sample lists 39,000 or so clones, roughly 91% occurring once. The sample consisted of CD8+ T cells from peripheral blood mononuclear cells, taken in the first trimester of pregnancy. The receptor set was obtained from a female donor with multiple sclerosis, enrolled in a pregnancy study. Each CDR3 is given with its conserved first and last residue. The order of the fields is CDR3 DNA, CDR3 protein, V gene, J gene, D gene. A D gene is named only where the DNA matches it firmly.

TGTGCCAGCAGCGCCACCGGGACAGATGAAAAACTGTTTTTT	CASSATGTDEKLFF	TRBV7-9	TRBJ1-4	TRBD1
TGTGCCAGTAGGAGGACAGGGGTTACTGAAGCTTTCTTT	CASRRTGVTEAFF	TRBV19	TRBJ1-1	TRBD1
TGCGCCAGCAGCCAACAACAGGACGATGAGCAGTTCTTC	CASSQQQDDEQFF	TRBV4-1	TRBJ2-1	-
TGTGCCAGCAGCCCCCCCATGGCAGGATGGAACACTGAAGCTTTCTTT	CASSPPMAGWNTEAFF	TRBV7-9	TRBJ1-1	-
TGTGCCGGAGAGGACGGGGTAAACACTGAAGCTTTCTTT	CAGEDGVNTEAFF	TRBV5-4	TRBJ1-1	-
TGTGCCAGCAGCTCCCTAGCGGGACTATCAGATACGCAGTATTTT	CASSSLAGLSDTQYF	TRBV7-6	TRBJ2-3	TRBD2
TGTGCCAGTAAAGACAGGGCTTCGACAGATACGCAGTATTTT	CASKDRASTDTQYF	TRBV11-1	TRBJ2-3	TRBD1
TGCGCCAGCAGCTTGGCCCCCGGGACAGGGGGAAAGAACAATGAGCAGTTCTTC	CASSLAPGTGGKNNEQFF	TRBV5-1	TRBJ2-1	TRBD1
TGTGCCAGCAGTTTCAGAGCGCGGTTTAGGTATGAGCAGTTCTTC	CASSFRARFRYEQFF	TRBV6-6	TRBJ2-1	-
TGTGCCACCGCGAGACAGGGCAGCAATCAGCCCCAGCATTTT	CATARQGSNQPQHF	TRBV10-3	TRBJ1-5	TRBD1